The next 11 T cell receptor beta chains were all read from a single sample in a study of T cells in Graves' hyperthyroidism and ophthalmopathy. From RNA transcripts, TCR beta CDR3 regions were amplified. First-round RT-PCR of the TCR CDR3 relied on the HTBI primer set. MiXCR, applied by TCRdb to the multiplex PCR reads, yields one record per CDR3 protein. The sample holds more than 650,000 distinct CDR3 sequences, 12% to 15% seen once. The sample comprised blood. These receptors were obtained from a woman between 18 and 30 years old with Graves' hyperthyroidism.

This clonotype has a count of ten or more. The rearrangement joins TRBV27 to TRBJ2-3; the D is unclear. Trimming pared 5 bases from V and 1 base from J, leaving 13 bases between. Germline V lookup: CDR1 MNHEY, CDR2 SMNVEV (reference sequence). This CDR3 has 15 residues. The CDR3 sequence: CASSTNPPGTDTQYF. The CDR3, as DNA: TGTGCCAGCAGTACTAACCCTCCCGGCACAGATACGCAGTATTTT.

This sequence joins TRBV20-1 and TRBJ1-4; TRBD1 agrees at 10 bases. Losses at the gene ends were 1 base for V and 8 bases for J; bases not matched to a gene: 7. There are 15 residues in the CDR3. CDR1 and CDR2 (germline): DFQATT, SNEGSKA (reference sequence). The CDR3: CSARALDRGQEKLFF. CDR3 bases: TGCAGTGCTAGAGCCTTAGACAGGGGGCAGGAAAAACTGTTTTTT.

This clonotype was observed many times. V is TRBV27 and J is TRBJ2-3; D ambiguous. In germline, CDR1 is MNHEY, CDR2 SMNVEV (reference sequence). Deletions cut 3 bases from V and 2 bases from J, with 12 bases between. The CDR3 length is 15 residues. The CDR3 DNA reads TGTGCCAGCAGTTTTGGGCCAAGCCCCACAGATACGCAGTATTTT. Its translation is CASSFGPSPTDTQYF.

This clonotype was detected ten times or more. The V and J genes are TRBV20-1 and TRBJ1-1, with TRBD1 as a possible D gene (5 bases). Trimming took off 3 bases at V and 4 bases at J, with 15 bases between the two ends. Germline V lookup: CDR1 DFQATT, CDR2 SNEGSKA (reference sequence). This CDR3 spans 14 amino acids. CDR3 nucleotide sequence: TGCAGTGCTAGGGGGGGATATGGGAGCACTGAAGCTTTCTTT. Translation: CSARGGYGSTEAFF.

This clonotype has ten or more counts. V and J are TRBV12-3 or TRBV12-4 and TRBJ2-5; 12 bases agree with TRBD1. V trimming: 5 bases; J trimming: 6 bases; junction bases outside the gene matches: 13. CDR3 length: 17 amino acids. The CDR3: CASSIGTGGVFKKTQYF. CDR3 in DNA: TGTGCCAGCAGTATTGGGACAGGGGGCGTATTCAAGAAGACCCAGTACTTC.

This clonotype was counted many times. The chain couples TRBV29-1 to TRBJ2-1, with D possibly matching TRBD1 (7 bases). The V gene lost 4 bases and the J gene lost 2 bases, with 9 bases spanning the gap. The germline CDR1 and CDR2 sequences are SQVTM and ANQGSEA. This CDR3 spans 13 amino acids. The DNA for the CDR3 is TGCAGCGTTGCAGGGGGGCCCTACAATGAGCAGTTCTTC. Amino acid sequence: CSVAGGPYNEQFF.

There are many counts of this clonotype. The chain links TRBV29-1 to TRBJ2-1, with D perhaps matching TRBD2 (7 bases). This CDR3 is built from 14 residues. V lost 4 bases and J 4 bases, leaving 14 bases between the germline ends. Germline V CDR1 and CDR2: SQVTM, ANQGSEA. CDR3 sequence (DNA): TGCAGCGTTGGCTGGGGGGGCTCGTACAATGAGCAGTTCTTC. This gives the protein CSVGWGGSYNEQFF.

This chain links TRBV10-3 with TRBJ1-5; maybe TRBD1 (5 bases). Germline V gene sequence: CDR1 ENHRY, CDR2 SYGVKD. V gave up 6 bases and J gave up 7 bases, with 16 bases separating them. CDR3 length equals 14 residues. CDR3 residues: CAISLEGQEQPQHF. CDR3 DNA: TGTGCCATCAGCCTTGAGGGGCAGGAACAGCCCCAGCATTTT.

This clonotype was seen many times. The V gene is TRBV2, the J gene TRBJ1-1; D ambiguous. The CDR3 consists of 12 residues. V lost 6 bases to trimming and J lost 11 bases, with 16 bases between them. Germline CDR1 SNHLY, CDR2 FYNNEI. The CDR3 loop is CASRERGMRAFF. CDR3 bases: TGTGCCAGCAGAGAAAGAGGAATGAGGGCTTTCTTT.

The chain links TRBV30 to TRBJ2-4; D may be TRBD2 (6 bases). CDR1 is GTSNPN and CDR2 is SVGIG in the germline V gene (reference sequence). V dropped 0 bases and J dropped 0 bases, with 12 bases sitting between them. The CDR3 totals 16 residues. This CDR3 reads CAWSVEGLLAKNIQYF. The DNA of the CDR3 is TGTGCCTGGAGTGTAGAGGGACTCTTAGCCAAAAACATTCAGTACTTC.

This clonotype came up many times. The CDR3 loop reads CASSQGRNEAFF. CDR3 DNA sequence: TGTGCCAGCAGCCAAGGCCGGAATGAAGCTTTCTTT. The chain carries TRBV3-1 and TRBJ1-1, with unresolved D. The germline V gene has CDR1 LGHDT and CDR2 YNNKEL (reference sequence). This CDR3 has 12 amino acids. V shed 1 base and J shed 7 bases, with 7 bases lying between them.